This T cell receptor (beta chain) came from a study of cytomegalovirus exposure and HLA in healthy donors. Study-level results: Generally TCR sequences proved uncommon, though certain public TCRs appeared in numerous donors.

A remark on this clone: Its target is unknown.

The CDR3 length is 18 residues. Germline V CDR1 and CDR2: SGHRS, YFSETQ. Trimming took 2 bases from V and 5 from J; bases not matched to a gene: 13. The PCR used 60 Vbeta and 13 Jbeta primers. Some clones are missing from TCRdb's copy, which holds only in-frame ones; the method was immunoSEQ multiplex PCR. Found here are about 180,000 clones, 77% of them singletons; the top ten hold approximately 1.3%. Sequences were obtained from PBMCs. This TCR was sampled from a man aged 18 to 29 in good health and CMV-seronegative. The V and J genes are TRBV5-1 and TRBJ2-7, with TRBD2 matching 13 bases. The CDR3 DNA follows: TGCGCCAGCAGCTTCCTAACTAGCGGGGGGGCTTTAACGCACGAGCAGTACTTC. Its protein is CASSFLTSGGALTHEQYF. The variable domain in full, completed from reference TRBV5-1 and TRBJ2-7, reads KAGVTQTPRYLIKTRGQQVTLSCSPISGHRSVSWYQQTPGQGLQFLFEYFSETQRNKGNFPGRFSGRQFSNSRSEMNVSTLELGDSALYLCASSFLTSGGALTHEQYFGPGTRLTVT.